The 9 T cell receptor delta chains presented below share a single source sample, sequenced in a study of γδ T cells in repeated Plasmodium falciparum infection. TCRdb processed the multiplex PCR reads again with the CATT caller. The repertoire has around 50,000 delta-chain clones, around 1.8% of them found once; the top ten carry 15%. Flow sorting of PBMC yielded separate Vgamma9/Vdelta2+ and Vdelta2-negative gammadelta T cell populations for bulk repertoire analysis. What was sequenced was gamma-delta T cells from blood. The receptors originated from a pool of human donors (malaria-infected and uninfected, not separated).

With respect to this clone: The protein held in TCRdb is that of a much larger clone and does not match this DNA's translation at residue 19, likely because of a read error; the protein shown is translated from the DNA. This chain uses TRDV1 with TRDJ1; 8 bases are a match to TRDD3. The CDR3 loop spans 20 amino acids. Germline V lookup: CDR1 TSWWSYY, CDR2 QGS. The CDR3 is CALGERGYAGDKGYTDKLTF. The CDR3 bases are TGTGCTCTTGGGGAACGAGGCTACGCGGGGGATAAAGGGTACACCGATAAACTCACCTTT.

This clone was seen repeatedly, ten times or more. A far larger clone is one base from this, pointing to a likely read error. Distinct nucleotide sequences in the sample also encode this CDR3. The chain recombines TRDV1 with TRDJ1; D gene ambiguous. Germline V gives CDR1 TSWWSYY, CDR2 QGS. The CDR3 is 19 residues long. CDR3 in DNA: TGTGCTCTTGGGGAACTAGAGTCGTCCCGGTCCTTTATTACCGACAAACTCATCTTT. Encoded protein: CALGELESSRSFITDKLIF.

On this clone: The mismatch at residue 9 between this DNA's translation and the TCRdb protein of a much larger clone likely reflects a read error; the protein shown is translated from the DNA. This chain joins TRDV1 and TRDJ1; 11 bases align to TRDD3. TCRdb is silent on the J gene; assignment here came from matching the DNA to germline. Germline loops: CDR1 TSWWSYY, CDR2 QGS. J lost 0 bases, V lost 4 bases, and 22 bases had no gene match. The CDR3 is 22 amino acids. The CDR3 sequence is CALGAPVGSDWGILTYTDKLIF. The CDR3 nucleotides are TGTGCTCTTGGGGCCCCTGTTGGGTCTGACTGGGGGATATTGACGTACACCGATAAACTCATCTTT.

This clone was seen a few times. A much larger clone differs by one base, so this may be a read error. The J gene is TRDJ1, the V gene TRDV1; D not resolved. No J segment appears in TCRdb, so it was assigned here by matching the sequence to germline. The CDR3 is 13 amino acids. Germline V gene data show CDR1 as TSWWSYY and CDR2 as QGS. Between the trimmed V and J ends, which lost 0 bases and 7 bases, there was a span of 9 bases. The CDR3 reads CALGELKQGKLIF. The CDR3 coding sequence is TGTGCTCTTGGGGAACTAAAACAGGGTAAACTCATCTTT.

About this clone itself: A far larger clone is off by one base, so a read error is likely. This CDR3 is also generated by other DNA sequences in the sample. The chain employs TRDV1 and TRDJ1, with D unresolved. No J segment appears in TCRdb, so it was assigned here by matching the sequence to germline. V was trimmed by 1 base and J by 0 bases, leaving 24 bases between them. The CDR3 covers 20 residues. Germline values: CDR1 TSWWSYY, CDR2 QGS. CDR3 in amino acids: CALGEPREWLRVLYTDKLIF. Here the CDR3 DNA reads TGTGCTCTTGGGGAACCGCGGGAGTGGCTAAGGGTTTTGTACACCGATAAACTCATCTTT.

Details on this clone: The amino acid sequence in TCRdb belongs to a much larger clone and departs from this DNA's translation at residue 8, likely a sequencing read error; the sequence shown is translated from the DNA. This chain uses TRDV1 with TRDJ1; 9 positions agree with TRDD3. CDR1 is TSWWSYY and CDR2 is QGS in the germline V gene. The length of the CDR3 is 23 residues. J gave up 4 bases and V 0 bases, and 27 bases lay outside the gene matches. CDR3 nucleotide sequence: TGTGCTCTTGGGGAACTTAATAACAACGGAGTGTCGCGTCTGGGGGATTCGGGCGATAAACTCATCTTT. This gives the protein CALGELNNNGVSRLGDSGDKLIF.

As regards this clone: It may be a read error: a sequence one base away is much more abundant. This chain joins TRDV1 and TRDJ1, with D perhaps given as TRDD2 or TRDD3 (7 bases each). Germline matching of the DNA provided the J gene here, since TCRdb leaves it blank. The germline CDR1 and CDR2 sequences are TSWWSYY and QGS. The CDR3 runs to 24 residues. Trimming took off 1 base at V and 7 bases at J, with 43 bases between the two ends. The CDR3 spells CALGERDAPFLESGCTGEFGKLIF. In DNA form, the CDR3 reads TGTGCTCTTGGGGAACGGGACGCTCCCTTCCTCGAGAGTGGATGTACTGGGGAATTTGGTAAACTCATCTTT.

Notes on this clone: The TCRdb record carries a much larger clone's protein, which differs from this DNA's translation at residue 6; a read error is the likely cause, and the protein listed here is the DNA translation. The V and J genes are TRDV1 and TRDJ4; possibly TRDD2 or TRDD3 for D (9 bases each). The J gene, left out of TCRdb, was set here by checking the DNA against germline. V shed 3 bases and J shed 0 bases, with 29 bases lying between them. The CDR3 spans 20 residues. Germline CDR1 reads TSWWSYY; CDR2 reads QGS. CDR3 residues: CALGDLAFLLILGETRPLIF. The CDR3 DNA is TGTGCTCTTGGGGACTTGGCCTTCCTACTAATACTGGGGGAGACCAGACCCCTGATCTTT.

As for this clone: This may come from a read error, since a much larger clone is one base off. The same CDR3 arises from other DNA sequences in this sample as well. The chain's CDR3 is CALGDLSSYGLLGDRNTDKLIF. The CDR3 DNA is TGTGCTCTTGGGGACCTCTCCTCCTACGGGTTACTAGGGGATAGGAACACCGATAAACTCATCTTT. The chain employs TRDV1 and TRDJ1; tentatively, D is TRDD3 (7 bases). Germline CDR1 and CDR2: TSWWSYY and QGS. The ends were cut back, 3 bases at V and 0 bases at J, with 32 bases in the middle. The CDR3 contains 22 residues.